The 21 T cell receptor beta chains presented below share a single source sample, sequenced in a study of metastatic and nonmetastatic thyroid tumors. Ahead of thyroid surgery, no patient had received treatment of any kind. TCRdb ran MiXCR on the PCR reads. Among about 24,000 clones listed, about 24% were seen once. The specimen was tumor tissue. The receptors were sampled from a male donor with papillary thyroid cancer or a benign thyroid nodule (not recorded which). Some clones in this sample may be carry-over from other donors' samples.

This rearrangement joins TRBV7-2 to TRBJ2-3, with D perhaps TRBD2 (6 bases). This CDR3 region has 14 residues. The V gene lost 6 bases and the J gene lost 2 bases, with 12 bases spanning the gap. Looked up from germline, CDR1 is SGHTA and CDR2 is FQGNSA. The CDR3 loop reads CASRISGNTDTQYF. The CDR3 region has the DNA TGTGCCAGCAGGATTAGCGGAAACACAGATACGCAGTATTTT.

This clone was observed many times. The chain combines TRBV28 with TRBJ1-2; D uncertain. Trimming took 7 bases from V and 5 from J, leaving 8 bases between them. The germline V gene has CDR1 MDHEN and CDR2 SYDVKM. The CDR3 contains 11 residues. CDR3 coding DNA: TGTGCCAGCACGGGGTGGTATGGCTACACCTTC. Translation: CASTGWYGYTF.

This clone was found many times. The chain carries TRBV4-1 and TRBJ2-5; D remains unclear. Trimming stripped 3 bases from V and 9 bases from J, with 8 bases between. The germline V gene encodes CDR1 MGHRA and CDR2 YSYEKL. The CDR3 covers 11 residues. CDR3 sequence reads: CASSHYQAQYF. CDR3 in DNA: TGCGCCAGCAGCCACTACCAGGCCCAGTACTTC.

This clone is termed medium-sized (0.01 to 0.1%). The gene calls are TRBV19 and TRBJ2-7; D remains ambiguous. The CDR3 consists of 14 residues. V was trimmed by 9 bases and J by 4 bases, leaving 19 bases between them. From germline, CDR1 is LNHDA and CDR2 SQIVND (reference sequence). The CDR3 sequence is CARNKQVTAYEQYF. In nucleotides, the CDR3 is TGTGCCAGGAACAAGCAAGTAACCGCTTACGAGCAGTACTTC. The full variable domain, rest sourced from reference TRBV19 and TRBJ2-7, is DGGITQSPKYLFRKEGQNVTLSCEQNLNHDAMYWYRQDPGQGLRLIYYSQIVNDFQKGDIAEGYSVSREKKESFPLTVTSAQKNPTAFYLCARNKQVTAYEQYFGPGTRLTVT.

This clone is judged medium-sized (0.01 to 0.1%). CDR3 sequence: CASSYSVLGEQYF. Here the CDR3 DNA reads TGTGCCAGCAGTTACTCGGTCTTGGGCGAGCAGTACTTC. The chain is built from TRBV6-5 and TRBJ2-7; the D is unclear. Trimming removed 0 bases from V and 6 bases from J, with 9 bases in between. CDR1 and CDR2 (germline): MNHEY, SVGAGI. This CDR3 spans 13 amino acids.

In this sample, this clone turned up many times. The rearrangement uses TRBV9 and TRBJ2-1; 7 bases are shared with TRBD1. Germline V gene sequence: CDR1 SGDLS, CDR2 YYNGEE. The CDR3 spans 16 residues. The J segment lost 2 bases and the V segment lost 4 bases, leaving 9 bases of the junction unmatched. CDR3 sequence reads: CASSLRQGNAYNEQFF. The CDR3 nucleotides read TGTGCCAGCAGCTTACGACAGGGTAACGCCTACAATGAGCAGTTCTTC.

The chain has TRBV5-1 and TRBJ2-1, with a tentative D call TRBD1 (5 bases). Between the trimmed V and J ends, which lost 2 bases and 7 bases, there was a span of 19 bases. This CDR3 is built from 16 residues. CDR1 and CDR2 (germline): SGHRS, YFSETQ. The CDR3 sequence is CASSLEQVVRSNEQFF. Here the CDR3 DNA reads TGCGCCAGCAGCTTAGAACAGGTGGTCCGGAGTAATGAGCAGTTCTTC.

The chain has TRBV19 and TRBJ2-7; D possibly corresponds to TRBD1 (5 bases). CDR1 and CDR2 from the germline V gene are LNHDA and SQIVND (reference sequence). V was clipped by 6 bases and J by 2 bases, with 11 bases between them. The CDR3 extends over 13 amino acids. CDR3 DNA sequence: TGTGCCAGTAGCCAAACAGGACCCTACGAGCAGTACTTC. Its translation is CASSQTGPYEQYF.

This clone was found many times. The chain carries TRBV28 and TRBJ2-5, with 15 positions matching TRBD2. The germline CDR1 and CDR2 sequences are MDHEN and SYDVKM. V shed 8 bases and J 5 bases; nucleotides not matched to a gene: 9. The CDR3 is 16 residues long. The CDR3 DNA is TGTGCCAGCGTTCCGGGACTAGCGGGAGGACAGGAGACCCAGTACTTC. Its translation is CASVPGLAGGQETQYF.

At least ten counts were recorded for this clone. The rearrangement links TRBV7-6 to TRBJ2-5, with no clear D. V gave up 4 bases and J gave up 0 bases, with 15 bases separating them. The CDR3 contains 16 residues. In germline, CDR1 is SGHVS, CDR2 FNYEAQ. The DNA of the CDR3 is TGTGCCAGCAGCTCCAGACCGGACGCCCACCAAGAGACCCAGTACTTC. Amino acids: CASSSRPDAHQETQYF.

This clone has at least ten counts. This CDR3 is CASSPDGPAYEQYF. The DNA for the CDR3 is TGTGCCAGCAGCCCGGACGGTCCCGCCTACGAGCAGTACTTC. The J gene is TRBJ2-7, the V gene TRBV7-8, with D unclear. Germline CDR1 SGHVS, CDR2 FQNEAQ. V lost 5 bases, J lost 2 bases, and 13 bases lay in between. The CDR3 consists of 14 residues.

Ten or more counts support this clone. In the same sample, other DNA sequences code for this CDR3. The DNA for the CDR3 is TGCGCCAGCAGAGACCCGGGACAGGGATCGACCGGGGAGCTGTTTTTT. Translated: CASRDPGQGSTGELFF. V and J are TRBV5-1 and TRBJ2-2; 9 bases agree with TRBD1. With V trimmed by 5 bases and J by 5 bases, 10 bases remained unmatched. CDR3 size: 16 residues. Germline V gives CDR1 SGHRS, CDR2 YFSETQ.

This clone has at least ten counts. V is TRBV18 and J is TRBJ2-3, with 7 bases aligning to TRBD1. Germline loops: CDR1 KGHSH, CDR2 LQKENI. The CDR3 is 15 amino acids. The V and J ends lost 0 bases and 5 bases, in that order; junction bases with no gene match: 5. The CDR3 loop is CASSPPRGSGDTQYF. DNA for the CDR3: TGTGCCAGCTCACCACCCAGGGGGTCAGGAGATACGCAGTATTTT. Combining the CDR3 with reference TRBV18 and TRBJ2-3 gives the whole variable domain NAGVMQNPRHLVRRRGQEARLRCSPMKGHSHVYWYRQLPEEGLKFMVYLQKENIIDESGMPKERFSAEFPKEGPSILRIQQVVRGDSAAYFCASSPPRGSGDTQYFGPGTRLTVL.

This clone was detected ten times or more. Other nucleotide sequences in the sample specify the same CDR3. V is TRBV6-2 or TRBV6-3 and J is TRBJ1-1, with D unresolved. The CDR3 runs to 14 residues. V was trimmed by 0 bases and J by 0 bases, leaving 5 bases between them. From germline, CDR1 is MNHEY and CDR2 SVGEGT. CDR3 region: CASSYSGLNTEAFF. The CDR3 DNA sequence: TGTGCCAGCAGTTACTCTGGCTTGAACACTGAAGCTTTCTTT.

This clone was seen a handful of times. The chain carries TRBV6-1 and TRBJ1-1, with D maybe TRBD1 (5 bases). Germline V gene sequence: CDR1 MNHNS, CDR2 SASEGT. V was cut by 3 bases and J by 4 bases, with 12 bases left in between. CDR3 length: 14 amino acids. The CDR3 DNA is TGTGCCAGCAGTGACGGGGACGGGAGCACTGAAGCTTTCTTT. It specifies CASSDGDGSTEAFF.

Ten or more counts support this clone. CDR3 nucleotide sequence: TGTGCCAGCACGGTCCCTAGCTCCTACGAGCAGTACTTC. Translated, it gives CASTVPSSYEQYF. The chain uses TRBV28 and TRBJ2-7; no reliable D call. From germline, CDR1 is MDHEN and CDR2 SYDVKM. V was shortened by 7 bases and J by 0 bases, with 10 bases between the two germline ends. The CDR3 loop spans 13 amino acids.

This clone has at least ten counts. The J gene is TRBJ1-2, the V gene TRBV9; 8 positions match TRBD1. Per germline, CDR1 SGDLS and CDR2 YYNGEE. V lost 3 bases to trimming and J lost 6 bases; unmatched junction nucleotides: 7. This CDR3 has 14 amino acids. The DNA for the CDR3 is TGTGCCAGCAGCGACCGGACAGGGATACATGGCTACACCTTC. This gives the protein CASSDRTGIHGYTF. Filled out from reference TRBV9 and TRBJ1-2, the complete variable domain reads DSGVTQTPKHLITATGQRVTLRCSPRSGDLSVYWYQQSLDQGLQFLIQYYNGEERAKGNILERFSAQQFPDLHSELNLSSLELGDSALYFCASSDRTGIHGYTFGSGTRLTVV.

This clone showed up many times. The chain joins TRBV12-3 or TRBV12-4 to TRBJ2-1; the match to TRBD1 covers 9 bases. The junction had 5 bases not matched to a gene; V was cut back by 2 bases and J by 0 bases. This CDR3 contains 17 residues. The CDR3, as DNA: TGTGCCAGCAGTTTAACCCCGGGACAGGGCTCCTACAATGAGCAGTTCTTC. Amino acids: CASSLTPGQGSYNEQFF.

This clone was observed a handful of times. A junction boundary mismatches the germline segment, possibly from a read error. The CDR3 region has the DNA TGTGCCATCAGTGATGTTGCGCGGGCCCCGGCCAATGAGAAGTTCTTC. This encodes CAISDVARAPANEKFF. This chain uses TRBV10-3 with TRBJ2-1, with D possibly TRBD2 on 5 matching bases. The CDR3 spans 16 residues. Germline CDR1 reads ENHRY; CDR2 reads SYGVKD.

This clone qualifies as medium-sized (0.01 to 0.1%). The chain links TRBV27 to TRBJ1-1, with D hard to call. CDR1 is MNHEY, CDR2 SMNVEV, per germline (reference sequence). Trimming cost V 2 bases and J 4 bases, with 17 bases left between them. The CDR3 spans 16 residues. The CDR3 nucleotides read TGTGCCAGCAGTTTAGGCCCCCCGTACCGCCCCACTGAAGCTTTCTTT. This sequence encodes CASSLGPPYRPTEAFF.

In its sample, this clone is medium-sized. The V gene is TRBV18, the J gene TRBJ2-1, with D possibly TRBD2 on 5 matching bases. The CDR3 loop spans 13 amino acids. Per germline, CDR1 KGHSH and CDR2 LQKENI. The V gene lost 3 bases and the J gene lost 13 bases, with 16 bases spanning the gap. The CDR3 nucleotides read TGTGCCAGCTCACCGTCCGGGATCCGGGGTCAGTTCTTC. It translates to CASSPSGIRGQFF.